This T cell receptor beta chain was observed in a study of blood T cell repertoires in COVID-19. For the study at large: COVID-19 samples collected from the United States, Italy and Spain covered acute and convalescent phases.

Enrollees, roughly 18 to 90 years old, lived in roughly 24 US areas. Clinical history as reported by participants underpinned cohort assignment. Original processing notes: How many nucleated cells were present was estimated from reference gene primer amplification. The protocol was immunoSEQ multiplex PCR, while the TCRdb copy is restricted to in-frame clones and leaves out a portion. V, J and clone size are those of that table, while D and trimming were read from the DNA. Of 250,000 or so clones in the sample, about nine tenths were seen once. The CDR3 has 15 amino acids. The germline CDR1 and CDR2 sequences are SGHDT and YYEEEE. The junction had 12 bases not matched to a gene; V was cut back by 4 bases and J by 5 bases.

The origin of this receptor is a woman aged 40 to 50 with acute COVID-19. The chain carries TRBV5-6 and TRBJ2-7; 7 bases map to TRBD2. The sequenced material came from PBMCs or T cells enriched from blood (not recorded which). CDR3 loop: CASSQTSAVLNEQYF. Here the CDR3 DNA reads TGTGCCAGCAGCCAAACTAGCGCGGTCTTAAACGAGCAGTACTTC. Full variable domain (missing parts from reference TRBV5-6 and TRBJ2-7): DAGVTQSPTHLIKTRGQQVTLRCSPKSGHDTVSWYQQALGQGPQFIFQYYEEEERQRGNFPDRFSGHQFPNYSSELNVNALLLGDSALYLCASSQTSAVLNEQYFGPGTRLTVT.